The 14 T cell receptor beta chains below all came from one sample that was sequenced in a study of preoperative IRX-2 immunotherapy in early breast cancer. TCRdb's copy holds only in-frame clones and misses some; the assay was immunoSEQ multiplex PCR. The sample carries around 13,000 clones, approximately 91% recorded once. Treatment here: preoperative locoregional IRX-2 cytokine immunotherapy. This sample was gathered from a patient treated with IRX-2 immunotherapy. The source of these receptors is a human donor with breast cancer.

This chain uses TRBV5-1 with TRBJ1-1; 8 nucleotides match TRBD1. This CDR3 contains 14 residues. V was pared by 3 bases and J by 4 bases, with 5 bases of the junction left unmatched. Germline CDR1 reads SGHRS; CDR2 reads YFSETQ. CDR3 nucleotides: TGCGCCAGCAGCTCCGGACAGGGAGGCACTGAAGCTTTCTTT. Translating gives CASSSGQGGTEAFF.

The chain joins TRBV6-6 to TRBJ1-1, with 9 positions matching TRBD1. Per germline, CDR1 MNHNY and CDR2 SVGAGI (reference sequence). The V segment lost 7 bases and the J segment 5 bases; nucleotides outside the gene matches: 8. The CDR3 has 14 residues. CDR3 amino acids: CASTPDRGRTEAFF. The CDR3 DNA reads as TGTGCCAGCACCCCGGACAGGGGTCGAACTGAAGCTTTCTTT.

This clone was counted between two and nine times. CDR3 DNA: TGTGCCAGCAGCTTACTGGGACTAGCAGCGAAAGAGACCCAGTACTTC. Protein product: CASSLLGLAAKETQYF. The genes are TRBV11-1 and TRBJ2-5; 9 bases agree with TRBD2. The V and J ends lost 2 bases and 3 bases, in that order; junction bases with no gene match: 7. This CDR3 contains 16 residues. Germline V gene lookup returns CDR1 SGHAT and CDR2 FQDESV (reference sequence).

Remarks on this clone: Additional DNA sequences in this sample encode the identical CDR3. V is TRBV11-2 and J is TRBJ1-1, with 7 nucleotides matching TRBD1. V trimming: 3 bases; J trimming: 5 bases; junction bases outside the gene matches: 9. Germline-derived CDR1 and CDR2 are SGHAT and FQNNGV. CDR3 length: 15 residues. The CDR3 DNA reads TGTGCCAGCAGCTTTACCGGGACAGTGGGAACTGAAGCTTTCTTT. It specifies CASSFTGTVGTEAFF.

The rearrangement links TRBV9 to TRBJ2-2; possibly TRBD2 for D (5 bases). This CDR3 spans 16 amino acids. Trimming stripped 0 bases from V and 3 bases from J, with 12 bases between. Per germline, CDR1 SGDLS and CDR2 YYNGEE. The CDR3 region has the DNA TGTGCCAGCAGCGTAGCTCTAGCAGAGCACACCGGGGAGCTGTTTTTT. Its protein product is CASSVALAEHTGELFF.

The V call is TRBV5-8, the J call TRBJ1-6; TRBD1 is a possible D gene (5 bases). Germline CDR1 reads SGHTS; CDR2 reads YDEGEE. The V end was cut by 7 bases, the J end by 7 bases, with 21 bases between. The CDR3 runs 16 residues. The CDR3 reads CASPQIWGIGNSPLHF. The CDR3, as DNA: TGTGCCAGCCCACAAATATGGGGCATTGGGAATTCACCCCTCCACTTT.

The chain is built from TRBV4-2 and TRBJ1-1; no reliable D call. The CDR3 is 14 amino acids. The germline gives CDR1 LGHNA, CDR2 YNFKEQ. Trimming pared 5 bases from V and 8 bases from J, leaving 18 bases between. The DNA of the CDR3 is TGTGCCAGCAGCGAAAGTTCAGTCACGACCGAAGCTTTCTTT. The encoded protein is CASSESSVTTEAFF.

This chain connects TRBV5-5 to TRBJ2-5, with 8 bases aligning to TRBD2. The CDR3 spans 15 residues. CDR1 and CDR2 from the germline V gene are SGHKS and YYEKEE (reference sequence). Trimming at V came to 3 bases and at J to 5 bases, leaving 9 bases not matched to a gene. The CDR3, as DNA: TGTGCCAGCAGCTCCTCCACTAGCGGTTGGGAGACCCAGTACTTC. It is translated as CASSSSTSGWETQYF. Full variable domain (rest looked up from reference TRBV5-5 and TRBJ2-5): DAGVTQSPTHLIKTRGQQVTLRCSPISGHKSVSWYQQVLGQGPQFIFQYYEKEERGRGNFPDRFSARQFPNYSSELNVNALLLGDSALYLCASSSSTSGWETQYFGPGTRLLVL.

This clone was detected once. The V call is TRBV6-6, the J call TRBJ1-2; D uncertain. Trimming cost V 2 bases and J 4 bases, with 5 bases left between them. CDR3 length equals 12 residues. In germline, CDR1 is MNHNY, CDR2 SVGAGI (reference sequence). The CDR3 loop reads CASSYASYGYTF. CDR3 nucleotides: TGTGCCAGCAGTTACGCTTCCTATGGCTACACCTTC.

In regard to this clone: One end of the junction varies from germline; a read error may be responsible. This chain joins TRBV6-6 and TRBJ2-5, with 7 bases fitting TRBD1. Germline V gene lookup returns CDR1 MNHNY and CDR2 SVGAGI (reference sequence). The CDR3 runs to 14 residues. The CDR3 coding sequence is TGTGCCAGCAGTTACCGGGACAGCCAAGAGGCCCAGTACTTC. The encoded protein is CASSYRDSQEAQYF.

The chain joins TRBV30 to TRBJ1-1, with D uncertain. This CDR3 spans 12 amino acids. Germline V gene lookup returns CDR1 GTSNPN and CDR2 SVGIG (reference sequence). V was clipped by 0 bases and J by 7 bases, with 9 bases between them. The CDR3 loop reads CAWSVLTVEAFF. The CDR3 DNA reads TGTGCCTGGAGTGTACTGACGGTTGAAGCTTTCTTT.

This chain connects TRBV13 to TRBJ2-3, with a tentative D call TRBD2 (6 bases). The CDR3 runs to 16 residues. The V end lost 2 bases, the J end lost 0 bases, and 12 bases lay between the germline ends. Per germline, CDR1 PRHDT and CDR2 FYEKMQ (reference sequence). CDR3: CASSLHHGRSTDTQYF. CDR3 DNA: TGTGCCAGCAGCTTACATCACGGGAGAAGCACAGATACGCAGTATTTT.

The chain joins TRBV5-4 to TRBJ2-3; perhaps TRBD2 as D (6 bases). V was shortened by 4 bases and J by 2 bases, with 23 bases between the two germline ends. The CDR3 runs to 18 residues. The germline gives CDR1 SGHNT, CDR2 YYREEE (reference sequence). The chain's CDR3 is CASSLGGRPRRLTDTQYF. The CDR3 DNA reads as TGTGCCAGCAGCCTGGGTGGGAGGCCCCGCAGGCTCACAGATACGCAGTATTTT.

The CDR3 DNA sequence: TGTGCCAGCAGCTTAGCGAGTGGGGCCGGGGAGCTGTTTTTT. Translated: CASSLASGAGELFF. The rearrangement uses TRBV7-2 and TRBJ2-2; no clear D. The germline CDR1 and CDR2 sequences are SGHTA and FQGNSA. This CDR3 is 14 amino acids long. Trimming removed 0 bases at V and 6 bases at J, with 8 bases between.